This T cell receptor (beta chain) was recorded in a study of identical twins. The CDR3 totals 14 residues. Per germline, CDR1 SGHKS and CDR2 YYEKEE (reference sequence). Trimming pared 5 bases from V and 5 bases from J, leaving 17 bases between. In its sample, this clonotype was seen a few times. Its specificity is not known. General study points: It was out-of-frame TCR alpha sharing in monozygotic twins that models underestimated.

Template switching introduced a universal primer site, and the cDNA bore unique molecular identifiers. TCRdb processed the 5' RACE reads anew with MiXCR; each CDR3 protein has one entry. The table lists some 250,000 distinct CDR3 sequences, 6.5% of them singletons, with about 14% in the top ten. The data also belong to a second study, concerning T cells expressing NK-cell markers. That paper notes: Sequencing covered eight donors, seven HCMV-seropositive and one seronegative.

The clonotype comes from a woman aged 18 to 35 in good health. The material sequenced was CD8+ T cells sorted from blood. This rearrangement joins TRBV5-5 to TRBJ2-7, with D perhaps matching TRBD1 (6 bases). CDR3 region: CASSQTRGSDEQYF. CDR3 nucleotide sequence: TGTGCCAGCAGTCAAACCAGGGGATCGGACGAGCAGTACTTC.